This T cell receptor (beta chain) was identified in a study of metastatic and nonmetastatic thyroid tumors. Across the whole study: Repertoires of blood and of tissue (tumor or nodule) from malignant and benign thyroid patients were compared.

TCRdb reprocessed the PCR reads via MiXCR. The data hold around 40,000 clones, with roughly 17% observed a single time. Per germline, CDR1 SGDLS and CDR2 YYNGEE. The V segment lost 5 bases and the J segment 7 bases; nucleotides outside the gene matches: 15. The CDR3 sequence is 17 residues long. No treatment had been given to any patient before thyroid surgery. The TCR originated in a male donor with papillary thyroid cancer or a benign thyroid nodule (not recorded which). Some clones in this sample may be carry-over from other donors' samples. The chain recombines TRBV9 with TRBJ1-6; 7 nucleotides align to TRBD1. The source material was blood. This CDR3 is CASRGRGGTVPNSPLHF. DNA for the CDR3: TGTGCCAGCAGAGGGCGCGGCGGGACAGTACCGAATTCACCCCTCCACTTT.